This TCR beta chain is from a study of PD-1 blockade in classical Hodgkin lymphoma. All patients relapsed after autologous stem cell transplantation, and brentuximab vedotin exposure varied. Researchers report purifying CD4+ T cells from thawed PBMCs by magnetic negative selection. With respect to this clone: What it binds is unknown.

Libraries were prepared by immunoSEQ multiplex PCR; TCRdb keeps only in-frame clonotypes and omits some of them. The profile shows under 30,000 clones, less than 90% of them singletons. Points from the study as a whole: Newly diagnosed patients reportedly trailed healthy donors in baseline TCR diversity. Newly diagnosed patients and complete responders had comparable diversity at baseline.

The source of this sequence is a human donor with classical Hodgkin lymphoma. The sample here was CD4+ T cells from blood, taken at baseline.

DNA for the CDR3: TGTGCCAGCAGCTGGGAGACTAGGGGCTACACCTTC. Protein sequence: CASSWETRGYTF. This sequence joins TRBV7-9 and TRBJ1-2, with D hard to call. V dropped 4 bases and J dropped 8 bases, with 11 bases sitting between them. CDR1 is SEHNR and CDR2 is FQNEAQ in the germline V gene (reference sequence). The CDR3 is 12 amino acids.